What follows are 2 T cell receptor beta chains derived from one specimen sequenced in a study of response to subunit inactivated influenza vaccine. TCRdb re-analysed the RT-PCR reads in MiXCR, keeping a single row per CDR3 protein. The sample has about 540,000 distinct CDR3 sequences, 20% to 25% seen once. The sample was also reused in another study, on T cells expressing NK-cell markers. As that study records: UMI-tagged 5'RACE template switching yielded the TCR beta cDNA.

The sample here was CD4+ T cells sorted from PBMCs, taken 12 days after vaccination. All receptors derive from a man in his forties or fifties who received an inactivated influenza vaccine.

The sample holds a few counts of this clonotype. The V and J genes are TRBV12-3 or TRBV12-4 and TRBJ1-1; perhaps TRBD1 as D (6 bases). The CDR3 is 15 residues long. V lost 7 bases and J lost 1, with 16 bases in between. The CDR3 is CASTYSGVENTEAFF. The CDR3 coding sequence is TGTGCCAGCACCTACTCAGGGGTTGAGAACACTGAAGCTTTCTTT.

The J gene is TRBJ1-1, the V gene TRBV7-9; D possibly corresponds to TRBD1 (5 bases). The germline CDR1 and CDR2 sequences are SEHNR and FQNEAQ (reference sequence). CDR3 length: 13 residues. V shed 10 bases and J shed 6 bases, with 18 bases lying between them. CDR3 sequence: CATTTAGRAEAFF. The CDR3 nucleotides read TGTGCCACCACAACGGCAGGGAGGGCTGAAGCTTTCTTT.